The 9 T cell receptor beta chains below come from one sample, sequenced in a study of T-cell reconstitution after alpha-beta-depleted transplantation in children. Preparation of the TCRbeta library involved a method that used unique molecular identifiers. TCRdb re-called the PCR reads with MiXCR, one entry per CDR3 protein. Of about 340,000 distinct CDR3 sequences in the sample, 15% to 20% were seen once. Sequenced material: PBMCs, mostly from graft donor cells, taken 360 days after TCRalphabeta/CD19-depleted stem cell transplant. The receptors shown here come from a male patient aged 2-15 years who had a stem cell transplant for acute lymphoblastic leukemia, so the T cells may come from the graft donor.

This clonotype was seen ten or more times. V gene TRBV7-3 combines with J gene TRBJ2-3, with 12 bases aligning to TRBD2. Germline loops: CDR1 SGHTA, CDR2 FQGTGA. This CDR3 has 15 residues. V was pared by 6 bases and J by 4 bases, with 5 bases of the junction left unmatched. The CDR3: CASSSSGREADTQYF. CDR3 DNA sequence: TGTGCCAGCAGTTCTAGCGGGAGGGAGGCAGATACGCAGTATTTT.

The chain joins TRBV14 to TRBJ2-5, with unresolved D. CDR1 and CDR2 from the germline V gene are SGHDN and FVKESK. The CDR3 totals 13 residues. V dropped 4 bases and J dropped 3 bases, with 9 bases sitting between them. In nucleotides, the CDR3 is TGTGCCAGCAGCCCAATACCTGAAGAGACCCAGTACTTC. It codes for CASSPIPEETQYF.

This clonotype was counted a few times. The rearrangement uses TRBV28 and TRBJ2-3; D is perhaps TRBD2 (6 bases). The germline V gene has CDR1 MDHEN and CDR2 SYDVKM. This CDR3 is 16 amino acids long. The germline V and J ends were trimmed by 5 bases and 4 bases, with 19 bases remaining between them. CDR3 nucleotide sequence: TGTGCCAGCAGTCCAACAGTAGGGCGGGGCGCAGATACGCAGTATTTT. Its protein is CASSPTVGRGADTQYF. Full variable domain (outside the CDR3, taken from reference TRBV28 and TRBJ2-3): DVKVTQSSRYLVKRTGEKVFLECVQDMDHENMFWYRQDPGLGLRLIYFSYDVKMKEKGDIPEGYSVSREKKERFSLILESASTNQTSMYLCASSPTVGRGADTQYFGPGTRLTVL.

The gene calls are TRBV6-4 and TRBJ2-3; possibly TRBD1 for D (6 bases). Trimming removed 6 bases from V and 3 bases from J, with 16 bases in between. The CDR3 runs to 15 residues. Per germline, CDR1 MRHNA and CDR2 SNTAGT. CDR3 region: CASSKDSSRTDTQYF. The CDR3 DNA is TGTGCCAGCAGCAAGGACAGCTCGCGAACAGATACGCAGTATTTT.

As concerns this clonotype: A read error may produce the germline difference seen at one junction end. The rearrangement links TRBV6-6 to TRBJ2-2, with D tentatively TRBD1 (6 bases). There are 13 residues in the CDR3. CDR1 is MNHNY and CDR2 is SVGAGI in the germline V gene (reference sequence). This chain's CDR3 is CGSNSGVTGELFF. The CDR3, as DNA: TGTGGCAGCAACTCAGGGGTTACCGGGGAGCTGTTTTTT.

The J gene is TRBJ1-5, the V gene TRBV6-1, with a tentative D call TRBD1 (6 bases). The germline V gene has CDR1 MNHNS and CDR2 SASEGT. The CDR3 loop spans 14 amino acids. V was cut by 7 bases and J by 4 bases, with 14 bases left in between. For the CDR3, the DNA is TGTGCCAGCACCTTAGGGACACTAAATCAGCCCCAGCATTTT. It yields the protein CASTLGTLNQPQHF.

This clonotype occurred a few times. The chain's CDR3 is CATDKAGVDNEQFF. The CDR3 bases are TGTGCCACCGATAAAGCGGGAGTTGACAATGAGCAGTTCTTC. The chain joins TRBV2 to TRBJ2-1; 8 bases line up with TRBD2. Germline CDR1 is SNHLY and CDR2 is FYNNEI. V lost 10 bases and J lost 5; bases outside the gene matches: 10. CDR3 size: 14 residues.

This clonotype was observed once. The chain couples TRBV6-2 or TRBV6-3 to TRBJ2-2; D not certain. CDR3 length: 15 residues. Between the trimmed V and J ends, which lost 4 bases and 2 bases, there was a span of 11 bases. CDR1 MNHEY and CDR2 SVGEGT come from the germline V gene. In DNA, the CDR3 is TGTGCCAGCAGTTCGGAGCAGGCCAACACCGGGGAGCTGTTTTTT. Its protein product is CASSSEQANTGELFF.

CDR3 loop: CASSQEYRVLGGLSSGDQETQYF. CDR3 nucleotide sequence: TGCGCCAGCAGCCAAGAGTACAGGGTACTTGGCGGATTATCTAGCGGGGATCAAGAGACCCAGTACTTC. V gene TRBV4-3 combines with J gene TRBJ2-5; 9 nucleotides agree with TRBD2. From germline, CDR1 is LGHNA and CDR2 YSLEER. V trimming: 0 bases; J trimming: 2 bases; junction bases outside the gene matches: 25. This CDR3 is 23 amino acids long.